This T cell receptor (beta chain) was observed in a study of early T cells in non-severe SARS-CoV-2 infection. Background on the study: Sequencing input comprised bulk RNA from unsorted whole blood; chain pairing was not available. Regarding the study as a whole: VDJdb-based annotation leaned toward anti-spike CD8 responses and missed private and CD4 specificities.

Separate cDNA molecules each had unique molecular identifiers attached to them. In TCRdb, the 5' RACE reads were re-called with MiXCR into one record per CDR3 protein. The sample has about 42,000 distinct CDR3 sequences, about 7% seen once. Germline V gives CDR1 SGHRS, CDR2 YFSETQ. The V end lost 4 bases, the J end lost 7 bases, and 18 bases lay between the germline ends. This CDR3 has 14 residues. With regard to this clonotype: Its antigen remains unidentified.

The source of this sequence is an adult who was a healthcare worker with PCR-confirmed SARS-CoV-2 infection or an uninfected control (not recorded which). The specimen sequenced was whole blood. This chain connects TRBV5-1 to TRBJ2-7; perhaps D is TRBD1 or TRBD2 (5 bases each). CDR3: CASSPGPFAPEQYF. Written as DNA, the CDR3 is TGCGCCAGCAGCCCGGGACCGTTTGCCCCTGAGCAGTACTTC.